The TCR beta chain described here comes from a study of T-cell memory formation after mild COVID-19. The CDR3 totals 14 residues. Between the trimmed V and J ends, which lost 0 bases and 4 bases, there was a span of 9 bases. CDR1 is LNHNV and CDR2 is YYDKDF in the germline V gene (reference sequence). TCRdb reprocessed the 5' RACE reads with MiXCR, giving one entry per CDR3 protein. The profile shows under 450,000 distinct CDR3 sequences, approximately 14% of them singletons. This clonotype came up a few times. What was sequenced was PBMCs or a T cell subset sorted from them (not recorded which). This clonotype was sampled from a man between 18 and 29 years old who had mild COVID-19 (a few samples of this study predate the infection). Cell type and time point are not known. The chain uses TRBV15 and TRBJ1-1, with no clear D. The CDR3 loop is CATSRDLVGTEAFF. The CDR3 region has the DNA TGTGCCACCAGCAGAGATCTGGTTGGCACTGAAGCTTTCTTT.